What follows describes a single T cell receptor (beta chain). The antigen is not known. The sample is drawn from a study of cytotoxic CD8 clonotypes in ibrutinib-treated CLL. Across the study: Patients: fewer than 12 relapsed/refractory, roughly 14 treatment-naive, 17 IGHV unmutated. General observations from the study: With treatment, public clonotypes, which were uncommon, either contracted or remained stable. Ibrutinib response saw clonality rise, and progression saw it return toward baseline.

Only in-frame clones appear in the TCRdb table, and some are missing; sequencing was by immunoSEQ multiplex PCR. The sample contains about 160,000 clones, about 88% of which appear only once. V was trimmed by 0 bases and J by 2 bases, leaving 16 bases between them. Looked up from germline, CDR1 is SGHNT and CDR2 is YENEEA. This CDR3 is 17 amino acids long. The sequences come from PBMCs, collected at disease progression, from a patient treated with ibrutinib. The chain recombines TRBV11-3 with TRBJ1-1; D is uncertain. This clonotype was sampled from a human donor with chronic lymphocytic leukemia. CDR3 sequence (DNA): TGTGCCAGCAGCTTAGATAATTGGCGAGAGGTTAACACTGAAGCTTTCTTT. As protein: CASSLDNWREVNTEAFF.